This T cell receptor beta chain was obtained from a study of molecular identifiers for immune sequencing clone quantification. MiXCR, run by TCRdb on the PCR reads, gives a single entry per CDR3 protein. Altogether about 100,000 distinct CDR3 sequences are present, approximately 40% being singletons, with the ten largest covering around 4.2%. Regarding the study as a whole: Clone sizes that are highly expanded could be underestimated when identical TCR molecules share a barcode. Investigators reportedly could detect spiked Jurkat TCR RNA from one cell among 950,000 or so naive cells.

14 amino acids form the CDR3, both terminal residues included. The germline V gene has CDR1 MNHEY and CDR2 SVGAGI. As to this clonotype: The antigen is unknown. No conserved phenylalanine or tryptophan ends this CDR3, so it is likely a read error. Because the CDR3's place on the DNA is in doubt, the DNA is left out and the CDR3 is given as listed by TCRdb.

The sequenced sample consisted of naive CD8+ T cells from blood, with Jurkat cell RNA spiked in. The subset: FACS-sorted CD8+CD4-CCR7+CD45RA+ naive T cells. This clonotype originated in a human donor in good health. Some libraries in this study had Jurkat cell RNA spiked in. V gene TRBV6-5 combines with J gene TRBJ2-7. The CDR3 sequence is CASSYSDRSYEQNI.